A selection of T cell receptor beta chains follows, all from one sample in a study of long-term antiretroviral therapy in people with HIV. Profiled with immunoSEQ multiplex PCR; TCRdb holds only in-frame clones, not every one. The sample lists approximately 45,000 clones; 86% were seen once. The material sequenced was unsorted PBMCs, taken 0.1 years before starting antiretroviral therapy. These receptors all stem from a woman between 50 and 59 years old with HIV. The CDR3 runs from the conserved cysteine through the conserved F or W. D genes are given only for firm matches. Some rows mark clone size as missing; the rest say once, few, many or name a class of expanded clone.

abundance	v_gene	d_gene	j_gene	CDR3aa	CDR3nt
.	TRBV7-3	TRBD2	TRBJ2-2	CASSQVRGGHTGELFF	TGTGCCAGCAGCCAAGTGCGGGGGGGCCACACCGGGGAGCTGTTTTTT
.	TRBV30	TRBD2	TRBJ2-3	CAWSLGGGADTQYF	TGTGCCTGGTCCTTGGGCGGGGGGGCAGATACGCAGTATTTT
.	TRBV2	.	TRBJ1-1	CANSLANTEAFF	TGTGCCAACTCATTGGCGAACACTGAAGCTTTCTTT
.	TRBV4-2	TRBD1	TRBJ2-2	CASSPTGLNTGELFF	TGTGCCAGCAGCCCGACAGGGCTGAACACCGGGGAGCTGTTTTTT
.	TRBV5-1	.	TRBJ2-7	CASSTDRVGLGQYF	TGCGCCAGCAGCACCGACAGGGTGGGACTGGGGCAGTACTTC
.	TRBV7-2	TRBD1	TRBJ1-1	CASSLKQGMNTEAFF	TGTGCCAGCAGCTTGAAACAGGGGATGAACACTGAAGCTTTCTTT
.	TRBV30	.	TRBJ1-1	CAWRNKNTEAFF	TGTGCCTGGAGGAACAAGAACACTGAAGCTTTCTTT
.	TRBV5-1	TRBD1	TRBJ2-3	CASSSSGQGVADTQYF	TGCGCCAGCAGCTCGAGTGGACAGGGGGTTGCAGATACGCAGTATTTT
.	TRBV5-1	.	TRBJ2-7	CASSLGHEQYF	TGCGCCAGCAGCCTTGGACACGAGCAGTACTTC
.	TRBV21-1	.	TRBJ1-2	CASSEITTGKSRYGYTF	TGTGCCAGCAGCGAAATCACTACAGGGAAATCGCGCTATGGCTACACCTTC
.	TRBV10-3	TRBD1	TRBJ2-7	CAISRDRGGEQYF	TGTGCCATCAGCAGGGACAGGGGCGGTGAGCAGTACTTC
.	TRBV6-5	.	TRBJ2-5	CASSQLGTQYF	TGTGCCAGCAGCCAACTAGGGACCCAGTACTTC
.	TRBV10-3	TRBD1	TRBJ1-1	CAIAGTGDTEAFF	TGTGCCATCGCCGGGACAGGGGACACTGAAGCTTTCTTT
.	TRBV6-1	.	TRBJ2-7	CASSVLGGPAYEQYF	TGTGCCAGCAGTGTATTAGGGGGGCCGGCCTACGAGCAGTACTTC
.	TRBV28	TRBD1	TRBJ2-6	CASSPPQGAGGANVLTF	TGTGCCAGCAGTCCTCCGCAGGGGGCGGGTGGGGCCAACGTCCTGACTTTC
.	TRBV18	.	TRBJ1-6	CASSPTAGRDSPLHF	TGTGCCAGCTCACCCACAGCAGGAAGGGATTCACCCCTCCACTTT
.	TRBV7-9	.	TRBJ2-1	CASSFVGGRNEQFF	TGTGCCAGCAGCTTTGTGGGGGGCAGGAATGAGCAGTTCTTC
.	TRBV4-1	.	TRBJ2-7	CASSQPWAVPYEQYF	TGCGCCAGCAGCCAGCCTTGGGCAGTTCCCTACGAGCAGTACTTC
.	TRBV7-2	TRBD1	TRBJ1-2	CASSSQTGNYGYTF	TGTGCCAGCAGCTCTCAGACAGGGAACTATGGCTACACCTTC
.	TRBV4-3	.	TRBJ1-5	CASSQEPGRVLFCNQPQHF	TGCGCCAGCAGCCAAGAACCGGGACGAGTGTTATTCTGCAATCAGCCCCAGCATTTT
once	TRBV6-1	.	TRBJ1-2	CASSESWGSYGYTF	TGTGCCAGCAGTGAATCTTGGGGCTCCTATGGCTACACCTTC
.	TRBV6-1	.	TRBJ1-3	CASISPGNTIYF	TGTGCCAGCATTTCCCCTGGAAACACCATATATTTT